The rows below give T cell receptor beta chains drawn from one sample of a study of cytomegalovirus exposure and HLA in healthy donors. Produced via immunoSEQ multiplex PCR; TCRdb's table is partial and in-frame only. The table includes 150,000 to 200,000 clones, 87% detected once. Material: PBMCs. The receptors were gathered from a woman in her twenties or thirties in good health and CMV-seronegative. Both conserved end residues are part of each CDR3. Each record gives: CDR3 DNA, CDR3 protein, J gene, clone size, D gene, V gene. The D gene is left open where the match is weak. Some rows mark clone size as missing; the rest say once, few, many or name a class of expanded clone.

TGTGCCAGCAGTTACCTTCTCTTGGACAGGTCTGGCTACACCTTC,CASSYLLLDRSGYTF,TRBJ1-2,once,TRBD1,TRBV5-4
TGCGCCAGCAGCGCAGGGCCTAGCTCTGGAAACACCATATATTTT,CASSAGPSSGNTIYF,TRBJ1-3,NA,NA,TRBV5-1
TGTGCCAGCAGTTCGCGGAATGGCTACACCTTC,CASSSRNGYTF,TRBJ1-2,NA,NA,TRBV6-5
TGTGCCAGCAGTTCAGGACAGAAGCAGTACTTC,CASSSGQKQYF,TRBJ2-7,few,NA,TRBV27
TGTGCCAGCAGCTTGGACAGGCAAGAGACCCAGTACTTC,CASSLDRQETQYF,TRBJ2-5,NA,NA,TRBV5-4
TGCGCCAGCAGCTTGCGTTTGGGACAGCCGAACACTGAAGCTTTCTTT,CASSLRLGQPNTEAFF,TRBJ1-1,NA,TRBD1,TRBV5-1
TGTGCCAGCAGCCCGGCGGGACAGGGGTTACCCTACAATGAGCAGTTCTTC,CASSPAGQGLPYNEQFF,TRBJ2-1,NA,TRBD1,TRBV11-2
TGTGCCAGCACCAACTTGGGGCAGGGGAGTCACGAGCAGTACTTC,CASTNLGQGSHEQYF,TRBJ2-7,NA,NA,TRBV2
TGTGCCAGTAGTATGGGACAGCTGTACGAGCAGTACTTC,CASSMGQLYEQYF,TRBJ2-7,NA,TRBD1,TRBV19
TGTGCCAGCAGTGAAGTCGGGACAGAATATGGCTACACCTTC,CASSEVGTEYGYTF,TRBJ1-2,NA,TRBD1,TRBV6-1
TGTGCCAGAGGGACTACTGGGGCCAACGTCCTGACTTTC,CARGTTGANVLTF,TRBJ2-6,NA,TRBD2,TRBV6-1
TGCAGCTCCGTAGGGGGGGAAGGGTTTAACTATGGCTACACCTTC,CSSVGGEGFNYGYTF,TRBJ1-2,NA,NA,TRBV29-1
TGTGCCAGTAGTCTCGCGGGGGCGGGGACTGAAGCTTTCTTT,CASSLAGAGTEAFF,TRBJ1-1,NA,NA,TRBV19
TGCGCCAGCAGCCAAGAGCAGGGCTTAGCCACTAATGAGCAGTTCTTC,CASSQEQGLATNEQFF,TRBJ2-1,NA,NA,TRBV4-3
TGTGCCAGCAGTCTCGGGGGGTCCTACGAGCAGTACTTC,CASSLGGSYEQYF,TRBJ2-7,NA,TRBD2,TRBV6-5
TGCGCCAGCAGCCAATCATCAGCGACCGAAAAACTGTTTTTT,CASSQSSATEKLFF,TRBJ1-4,few,NA,TRBV4-1
TGTGCCAGTAGCGCGAATCTCAATCAGCCCCAGCATTTT,CASSANLNQPQHF,TRBJ1-5,NA,NA,TRBV19
TGTGCCAGCAGCCTCATGCGGGAGACCCAGTACTTC,CASSLMRETQYF,TRBJ2-5,NA,NA,TRBV5-6
TGCAGCTCCCTCTCGGGGGGCTTGGAGACCCAGTACTTC,CSSLSGGLETQYF,TRBJ2-5,NA,NA,TRBV29-1
TGCGCCAGCAGCTTGGAAGGGGGGGGTAATGAAAAACTGTTTTTT,CASSLEGGGNEKLFF,TRBJ1-4,NA,NA,TRBV5-1
TGCAGTGCGGGGCGGAACACTGAAGCTTTCTTT,CSAGRNTEAFF,TRBJ1-1,once,NA,TRBV20-1
TGTGCCAGCAGGACCGTCGGAGGACAGGGGTCGCTTTACGAGCAGTACTTC,CASRTVGGQGSLYEQYF,TRBJ2-7,NA,TRBD1,TRBV7-2
TGTGCCAGCAGCTTAGGTACCAGGGTAGCTGAAAAACTGTTTTTT,CASSLGTRVAEKLFF,TRBJ1-4,NA,NA,TRBV13
TGTGCCAGCTCACCAGTCAGGAGGGCCGGGGAGCTGTTTTTT,CASSPVRRAGELFF,TRBJ2-2,NA,NA,TRBV18
TGTGCCAGCAGTAAAGGCCTAAATTCACCCCTCCACTTT,CASSKGLNSPLHF,TRBJ1-6,NA,NA,TRBV2
TGTGCCAGTGAGGGCGTGGACAGAGAGGGCTTTAACTATGGCTACACCTTC,CASEGVDREGFNYGYTF,TRBJ1-2,NA,NA,TRBV19
TGTGCCACCAGCTGGGGACAGAGCTCCTACGAGCAGTACTTC,CATSWGQSSYEQYF,TRBJ2-7,NA,TRBD1,TRBV15